A selection of T cell receptor beta chains follows, all from one sample in a study of blood T cell repertoires in COVID-19. The table came from immunoSEQ multiplex PCR; TCRdb's copy has only in-frame clones and leaves some out. Of about 100,000 clones in the sample, 86% were seen once. Sequences were obtained from PBMCs or T cells enriched from blood (not recorded which). All receptors come from a woman aged 45 to 65 who had recovered from COVID-19. Each CDR3 is given with its conserved first and last residue. Fields, in order: clone size, J gene, V gene, D gene, CDR3 length, CDR3 protein, CDR3 DNA. A D gene is named only where the DNA matches it firmly. Rows may omit the clone size; those that give it use once, few, many or a size class.

.	TRBJ1-2	TRBV28	TRBD1	17	CASTSRGQRYLIYGYTF	TGTGCCAGCACCTCCCGGGGACAGCGCTACCTCATCTATGGCTACACCTTC
.	TRBJ2-5	TRBV2	TRBD2	15	CATQAGGASQETQYF	TGTGCCACCCAGGCGGGGGGGGCGTCCCAAGAGACCCAGTACTTC
.	TRBJ1-2	TRBV15	.	16	CATSRDLVGQNYGYTF	TGTGCCACCAGCAGAGATTTGGTGGGCCAGAACTATGGCTACACCTTC
.	TRBJ2-7	TRBV11-3	TRBD1	16	CASSTTPGQGIYEQYF	TGTGCCAGCAGCACTACCCCGGGACAGGGGATCTACGAGCAGTACTTC
once	TRBJ2-7	TRBV5-1	TRBD1	16	CASSVGTGLSAYEQYF	TGCGCCAGCAGCGTGGGGACAGGACTTAGTGCCTACGAGCAGTACTTC
.	TRBJ1-2	TRBV28	TRBD1	16	CASSQQSPGQGYGYTF	TGTGCCAGCAGCCAACAATCTCCGGGACAGGGGTATGGCTACACCTTC
.	TRBJ1-2	TRBV7-8	TRBD1	15	CASSPGTGGYYGYTF	TGTGCCAGCAGCCCGGGGACAGGGGGCTACTATGGCTACACCTTC
once	TRBJ1-1	TRBV7-9	.	14	CASRRGAGNTEAFF	TGTGCCAGCAGGCGGGGGGCGGGAAACACTGAAGCTTTCTTT
.	TRBJ1-1	TRBV28	.	14	CASNPAQGYTEAFF	TGTGCCAGCAATCCCGCCCAGGGTTACACTGAAGCTTTCTTT
.	TRBJ1-1	TRBV24-1	TRBD1	15	CATSASGGFNTEAFF	TGTGCCACCAGTGCCTCAGGGGGTTTCAACACTGAAGCTTTCTTT